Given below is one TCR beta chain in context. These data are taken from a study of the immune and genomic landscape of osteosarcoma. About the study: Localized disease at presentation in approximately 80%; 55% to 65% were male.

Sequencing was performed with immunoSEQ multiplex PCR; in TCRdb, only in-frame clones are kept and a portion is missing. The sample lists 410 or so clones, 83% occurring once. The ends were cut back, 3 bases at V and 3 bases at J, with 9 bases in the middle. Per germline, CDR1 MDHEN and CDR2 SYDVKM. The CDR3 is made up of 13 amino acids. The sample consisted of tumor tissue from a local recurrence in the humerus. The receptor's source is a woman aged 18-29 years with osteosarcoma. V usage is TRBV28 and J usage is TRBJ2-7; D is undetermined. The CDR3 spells CASSLGIHYEQYF. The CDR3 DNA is TGTGCCAGCAGTTTGGGAATCCACTACGAGCAGTACTTC.